This TCR beta chain was captured in a study of blood T cell repertoires in COVID-19. Turning to the study itself: COVID-19 samples, acute and convalescent, were from the United States, Italy and Spain. From T cells, B-cell-depleted T cells, or PBMCs came the material, which was cDNA or gDNA.

As processed by the authors: The authors estimated nucleated cell counts from reference gene primer amplification. This table comes from immunoSEQ multiplex PCR, and its TCRdb copy is limited to in-frame clones, with some not included. The V and J calls and clone size were taken over from that table, and D and trimming were inferred from the DNA. The sample shows some 200,000 clones, around 87% of them seen only once. The V gene end was trimmed by 3 bases and the J gene end by 6 bases; junction bases not matched to a gene: 7. The germline V gene has CDR1 SGHTA and CDR2 FQGNSA. There are 16 residues in the CDR3.

Sequenced: peripheral blood. This sequence joins TRBV7-2 and TRBJ2-1; 11 bases agree with TRBD1. The sequence was obtained from a woman of 80 years or more in a cohort sampled during active or convalescent COVID-19. CDR3 DNA sequence: TGTGCCAGCAGCTTTACCGGGACAGGGGGTTTCAATGAGCAGTTCTTC. Its protein product is CASSFTGTGGFNEQFF.